The present TCR beta chain was sequenced within a study of radiation and T cells in renal cell carcinoma. Clones were read by immunoSEQ multiplex PCR, and TCRdb kept only the in-frame ones, dropping some. The profile shows approximately 80,000 clones, 70% to 90% of them singletons. Time point: blood 4 weeks post-SBRT, at nephrectomy. Indicated treatment: 15 Gy SBRT to primary tumor, nephrectomy 4 weeks later. Nephrectomy followed 15 Gy stereotactic body radiation by 4 weeks. Radiation-treated patients gave blood at baseline, week 2 and week 4. As for this clone: The antigen remains unidentified.

Broader study findings: Without pretreatment biopsies, baseline tumor clonotype presence was undetermined. From baseline, blood top tumor clonotypes peaked at 2 weeks post-radiation.

Source: blood, taken from a patient whose treatment included radiotherapy and nephrectomy. The sequence derives from a woman in her 70s with renal cell carcinoma.

The CDR3, as DNA: TGTGCCAGCAGTTTCCCGGGACAGGGTATTGGAAACATTCAGTACTTC. Translated, it gives CASSFPGQGIGNIQYF. V gene TRBV6-5 combines with J gene TRBJ2-4; the match to TRBD1 covers 9 bases. This CDR3 has 16 residues. Germline V gene data show CDR1 as MNHEY and CDR2 as SVGAGI. The V gene end was trimmed by 4 bases and the J gene end by 6 bases; junction bases not matched to a gene: 10.